The rows below give T cell receptor beta chains drawn from one sample of a study of blood T cell repertoires in COVID-19. Here immunoSEQ multiplex PCR was the method, and the copy in TCRdb shows in-frame clones only, minus some. The sample lists around 180,000 clones; roughly 85% were seen once. The sample comprised peripheral blood. The source of these receptors is a human donor with active or convalescent COVID-19. The donor label of this sample is uncertain. Each CDR3 is given with its conserved first and last residue. D genes are given only for firm matches. Clone size appears in some rows only: once, few, many, or a class for an expanded clone.

size: .
D: .
J: TRBJ2-7
V: TRBV7-2
DNA: TGTGCCAGCAGCCCCGGGACTCGGGGATACGAGCAGTACTTC
CDR3: CASSPGTRGYEQYF

size: .
D: TRBD2
J: TRBJ2-7
V: TRBV7-2
DNA: TGTGCCAGCAGCTTAGCAGCGGGGGGGGGCTACGAGCAGTACTTC
CDR3: CASSLAAGGGYEQYF

size: .
D: .
J: TRBJ2-7
V: TRBV6-6
DNA: TGTGCCAGCAGGCCGCCTCTAGCGACCGTTTCCTACGAGCAGTACTTC
CDR3: CASRPPLATVSYEQYF

size: .
D: .
J: TRBJ1-2
V: TRBV7-2
DNA: TGTGCCAGCAGCTTAGAAGTGGGGCAGATCTATGGCTACACCTTC
CDR3: CASSLEVGQIYGYTF

size: .
D: TRBD2
J: TRBJ2-1
V: TRBV27
DNA: TGTGCCAGCAGTTTGTCCGGGAGGGCCTATAATGAGCAGTTCTTC
CDR3: CASSLSGRAYNEQFF

size: .
D: TRBD1
J: TRBJ2-1
V: TRBV10-3
DNA: TGTGCCATCAGAGGGCGGGCAGGGGGCTTCAATGAGCAGTTCTTC
CDR3: CAIRGRAGGFNEQFF

size: .
D: TRBD1
J: TRBJ1-2
V: TRBV29-1
DNA: TGCAGCGGGGTGGAGGGGGCGAGCTACACCTTC
CDR3: CSGVEGASYTF

size: .
D: .
J: TRBJ2-7
V: TRBV28
DNA: TGTGCCAGCAGTCTTACTCAGGCGCGCGAGCAGTACTTC
CDR3: CASSLTQAREQYF

size: .
D: .
J: TRBJ2-3
V: TRBV28
DNA: TGTGCCAGCAGTTTTAGCGCCGCAGATACGCAGTATTTT
CDR3: CASSFSAADTQYF

size: once
D: TRBD1
J: TRBJ1-4
V: TRBV5-1
DNA: TGCGCCAGCAGCACGACAGGGACCGGTGAAAAACTGTTTTTT
CDR3: CASSTTGTGEKLFF

size: few
D: TRBD1
J: TRBJ1-5
V: TRBV19
DNA: TGTGCCAGTAGTATTGGGGGAGGACAGGGGGCCCAGCCCCAGCATTTT
CDR3: CASSIGGGQGAQPQHF

size: once
D: TRBD2
J: TRBJ2-7
V: TRBV6-5
DNA: TGTGCCAGCAGTCCCGGGGGGATCTCCTACGAGCAGTACTTC
CDR3: CASSPGGISYEQYF

size: .
D: .
J: TRBJ2-7
V: TRBV7-3
DNA: TGTGCCAGCAGCTTAACTAGCGGTTCCTACGAGCAGTACTTC
CDR3: CASSLTSGSYEQYF

size: .
D: TRBD2
J: TRBJ2-7
V: TRBV19
DNA: TGTGCCAGTAGTATATACCCCTCGTGGGGGGAGGGATACGAGCAGTACTTC
CDR3: CASSIYPSWGEGYEQYF

size: .
D: .
J: TRBJ2-1
V: TRBV4-2
DNA: TGTGCCAGCAGCCAAGCTGGGGGGGCGGCCTGGAATGGGGAGCAGTTCTTC
CDR3: CASSQAGGAAWNGEQFF

size: .
D: .
J: TRBJ2-3
V: TRBV4-2
DNA: TGTGCCAGCAGCCAAGGGAGTTCGGATACGCAGTATTTT
CDR3: CASSQGSSDTQYF

size: few
D: .
J: TRBJ1-5
V: TRBV24-1
DNA: TGTGCCACCAGTGATTTCAGTAGCAATCAGCCCCAGCATTTT
CDR3: CATSDFSSNQPQHF

size: .
D: .
J: TRBJ2-2
V: TRBV11-2
DNA: TGTGCCAGCAGCTTATACCGGACAGACTACAACACCGGGGAGCTGTTTTTT
CDR3: CASSLYRTDYNTGELFF

size: .
D: TRBD1
J: TRBJ1-5
V: TRBV28
DNA: TGTGCCAGCACCCCCGGGACAGTATGGGGTCAGCCCCAGCATTTT
CDR3: CASTPGTVWGQPQHF

size: .
D: .
J: TRBJ2-4
V: TRBV12-3/TRBV12-4
DNA: TGTGCCAGCAAAGGGGGGGAAAACATTCAGTACTTC
CDR3: CASKGGENIQYF

size: .
D: .
J: TRBJ1-1
V: TRBV7-9
DNA: TGTGCCAGCAGCCCTCGGACAGTTGGTATTTCAATGAACACTGAAGCTTTCTTT
CDR3: CASSPRTVGISMNTEAFF

size: .
D: .
J: TRBJ1-4
V: TRBV9
DNA: TGTGCCAGCAGCGTCGGGAGTTTAGGGGAAAAACTGTTTTTT
CDR3: CASSVGSLGEKLFF

size: .
D: TRBD1
J: TRBJ2-7
V: TRBV5-1
DNA: TGCGCCAGCAGCCCCCTATCGACAGGGGCCATGGAGCAGTACTTC
CDR3: CASSPLSTGAMEQYF

size: .
D: TRBD2
J: TRBJ2-3
V: TRBV29-1
DNA: TGCAGCGTAGTACCTAGCGGGAGGGGGACCACAGATACGCAGTATTTT
CDR3: CSVVPSGRGTTDTQYF

size: .
D: .
J: TRBJ1-2
V: TRBV9
DNA: TGTGCCCGCCCCGGGGGGGGGCGAAACCTCTATGGCTACACCTTC
CDR3: CARPGGGRNLYGYTF

size: .
D: TRBD1
J: TRBJ1-5
V: TRBV5-1
DNA: TGCGCCAGCAGCAGGACAGGAGTTAGCAATCAGCCCCAGCATTTT
CDR3: CASSRTGVSNQPQHF

size: .
D: .
J: TRBJ2-7
V: TRBV5-1
DNA: TGCGCCAGCAGCCAGCAGGGGTCCCCCTACGAGCAGTACTTC
CDR3: CASSQQGSPYEQYF

size: .
D: TRBD2
J: TRBJ2-1
V: TRBV27
DNA: TGTGCCAGCAGTGGCCACAGTGTCGGGAGGAATGAGCAGTTCTTC
CDR3: CASSGHSVGRNEQFF

size: few
D: TRBD2
J: TRBJ2-2
V: TRBV7-3
DNA: TGTGCCAGCAGCTTGCTAGCGGGGGGAGCCGGGGAGCTGTTTTTT
CDR3: CASSLLAGGAGELFF

size: .
D: TRBD2
J: TRBJ2-1
V: TRBV9
DNA: TGTGCCAGCAGCGTAGAAGCGGGGGGCTATGAGCAGTTCTTC
CDR3: CASSVEAGGYEQFF

size: .
D: TRBD2
J: TRBJ2-3
V: TRBV6-1
DNA: TGTGCCAGCAGTGAAGGGAACATGGGACTAAGCACAGATACGCAGTATTTT
CDR3: CASSEGNMGLSTDTQYF

size: .
D: TRBD1
J: TRBJ2-5
V: TRBV6-5
DNA: TGTGCCAGCAGTTACTCGAAGGGGGCCGGAGAGACCCAGTACTTC
CDR3: CASSYSKGAGETQYF

size: .
D: .
J: TRBJ2-3
V: TRBV18
DNA: TGTGCCAGCTCACCACCGAGGGGGGGAATCACAGATACGCAGTATTTT
CDR3: CASSPPRGGITDTQYF

size: .
D: .
J: TRBJ1-2
V: TRBV27
DNA: TGTGCCAGCAGCACTCAACAGGGCTATGGCTACACCTTC
CDR3: CASSTQQGYGYTF

size: .
D: .
J: TRBJ1-5
V: TRBV7-9
DNA: TGTGCCAGCAGCCATAGTCGGAACGGGAATCAGCCCCAGCATTTT
CDR3: CASSHSRNGNQPQHF